A single sample gave rise to the 18 T cell receptor beta chains below, sequenced in a study of CD8 T cells in Susac syndrome. Random-hexamer reverse transcription was applied to about 0.5 to 1 ug RNA. From the immunoSEQ multiplex PCR reads, TCRdb called clonotypes with MiXCR, one entry per CDR3 protein. The sample lists approximately 210,000 distinct CDR3 sequences; less than 95% were seen once. Specimen: CD4+ T cells from PBMCs. Source of these receptors: a human donor with Susac syndrome.

This chain links TRBV7-8 with TRBJ2-5; D might be TRBD2 (5 bases). Germline V gives CDR1 SGHVS, CDR2 FQNEAQ. Trimming pared 4 bases from V and 0 bases from J, leaving 18 bases between. The CDR3 contains 17 residues. CDR3 loop: CASSSSDGSVYQETQYF. The DNA for the CDR3 is TGTGCCAGCAGCTCGAGTGATGGTAGCGTGTACCAAGAGACCCAGTACTTC.

The rearrangement links TRBV2 to TRBJ2-2; perhaps TRBD2 as D (6 bases). The V gene lost 7 bases and the J gene lost 0 bases, with 15 bases spanning the gap. Germline values: CDR1 SNHLY, CDR2 FYNNEI. The CDR3 runs 16 residues. Here the CDR3 DNA reads TGTGCCAGCATGCGGGGAATAAATCCGAACACCGGGGAGCTGTTTTTT. It encodes CASMRGINPNTGELFF.

On this clonotype: At one end, the junction sequence differs from germline, possibly due to a read error. The CDR3 here is CSARHDGPRGLF. The CDR3 nucleotides are TGCAGTGCTAGACATGACGGCCCCCGTGGCCTCTTT. The V gene is TRBV20-1, the J gene TRBJ1-1; D is unclear. The length of the CDR3 is 12 residues. Germline values: CDR1 DFQATT, CDR2 SNEGSKA (reference sequence).

V is TRBV12-3 or TRBV12-4 and J is TRBJ2-7, with D unclear. The CDR3 contains 11 residues. Trimming removed 4 bases from V and 4 bases from J, with 5 bases in between. CDR3 sequence reads: CASSYFYEQYF. CDR3 DNA: TGTGCCAGCAGTTACTTTTACGAGCAGTACTTC.

This rearrangement joins TRBV20-1 to TRBJ1-1; 9 nucleotides align to TRBD1. Losses at the gene ends were 4 bases for V and 5 bases for J; bases not matched to a gene: 11. The CDR3 loop spans 15 amino acids. Germline lookup yields CDR1 DFQATT and CDR2 SNEGSKA (reference sequence). The CDR3 nucleotides are TGCAGTGCTACCGGGACAGGGTCTATGCTTACTGAAGCTTTCTTT. Translating gives CSATGTGSMLTEAFF.

J is TRBJ2-2 and V is TRBV10-2; 12 nucleotides line up with TRBD1. Germline CDR1 reads WSHSY; CDR2 reads SAAADI. The CDR3 totals 13 residues. The V segment lost 8 bases and the J segment 7 bases; nucleotides outside the gene matches: 2. CDR3 in DNA: TGCGCCAGCCGGGACAGGGGGCACGGGGAGCTGTTTTTT. Amino acid sequence: CASRDRGHGELFF.

This chain joins TRBV6-5 and TRBJ1-4, with D unresolved. The V end was cut by 5 bases, the J end by 0 bases, with 10 bases between. Germline V lookup: CDR1 MNHEY, CDR2 SVGAGI. The CDR3 is 15 amino acids. CDR3 region: CASSAGSATNEKLFF. The CDR3 DNA reads as TGTGCCAGCAGTGCCGGGTCTGCAACTAATGAAAAACTGTTTTTT.

The chain couples TRBV7-8 to TRBJ2-7; TRBD1 agrees at 8 bases. The CDR3 length is 14 residues. The V segment lost 3 bases and the J segment 2 bases; nucleotides outside the gene matches: 3. In germline, CDR1 is SGHVS, CDR2 FQNEAQ. The CDR3 region has the DNA TGTGCCAGCAGCTTCAGACAGGGGCCCTACGAGCAGTACTTC. Its translation: CASSFRQGPYEQYF.

The J gene is TRBJ2-5, the V gene TRBV28; 10 bases map to TRBD2. CDR1 and CDR2 from the germline V gene are MDHEN and SYDVKM. The CDR3 sequence is 15 residues long. Germline trimming cut 3 bases from V and 1 base from J; bases unmatched to any gene: 2. The CDR3 here is CASSFASGGQETQYF. CDR3 nucleotide sequence: TGTGCCAGCAGTTTCGCTAGCGGGGGCCAAGAGACCCAGTACTTC. Combining the CDR3 with reference TRBV28 and TRBJ2-5 gives the whole variable domain DVKVTQSSRYLVKRTGEKVFLECVQDMDHENMFWYRQDPGLGLRLIYFSYDVKMKEKGDIPEGYSVSREKKERFSLILESASTNQTSMYLCASSFASGGQETQYFGPGTRLLVL.

J is TRBJ2-1 and V is TRBV15, with 7 positions matching TRBD2. Germline assignment: CDR1 LNHNV and CDR2 YYDKDF (reference sequence). This CDR3 has 14 amino acids. J lost 6 bases, V lost 5 bases, and 7 bases had no gene match. Here the CDR3 DNA reads TGTGCCACCAGCCTCGGGGGGACGAGCAATGAGCAGTTCTTC. Its protein is CATSLGGTSNEQFF.

This rearrangement joins TRBV30 to TRBJ1-6; D perhaps matches TRBD1 (5 bases). Trimming left V 4 bases short and J 0 bases short, with 10 bases between. CDR1 is GTSNPN and CDR2 is SVGIG in the germline V gene (reference sequence). The CDR3 sequence is 15 residues long. The CDR3 here is CAWTWGISYNSPLHF. CDR3 coding DNA: TGTGCCTGGACGTGGGGGATCTCCTATAATTCACCCCTCCACTTT.

The V gene is TRBV12-3 or TRBV12-4, the J gene TRBJ1-6, with D uncertain. The CDR3 contains 14 residues. The V and J ends lost 0 bases and 6 bases respectively, with 6 bases between them. The CDR3 region is CASSLADANSPLHF. The CDR3 bases are TGTGCCAGCAGTTTAGCGGACGCTAATTCACCCCTCCACTTT.

V and J are TRBV29-1 and TRBJ2-7, with 8 positions matching TRBD2. The length of the CDR3 is 13 residues. J was trimmed by 2 bases and V by 2 bases; bases with no gene match: 2. Germline assignment: CDR1 SQVTM and CDR2 ANQGSEA. The CDR3 coding sequence is TGCAGCGTTGAAAAAGCGGGGGCCTACGAGCAGTACTTC. Residues: CSVEKAGAYEQYF.

The chain joins TRBV14 to TRBJ1-1; D gene unclear. The CDR3 runs 15 residues. Trimming stripped 5 bases from V and 1 base from J, with 14 bases between. Germline loops: CDR1 SGHDN, CDR2 FVKESK. The CDR3 DNA is TGTGCCAGCAGCAAAGGAGCGGGCGCGAACACTGAAGCTTTCTTT. It specifies CASSKGAGANTEAFF.

The chain employs TRBV6-5 and TRBJ1-1, with 7 bases matching TRBD1. The V and J ends lost 0 bases and 3 bases, in that order; junction bases with no gene match: 4. The CDR3 is made up of 15 amino acids. Germline loops: CDR1 MNHEY, CDR2 SVGAGI. CDR3 nucleotides: TGTGCCAGCAGTTACTCTCCAGGGGGGGACACTGAAGCTTTCTTT. Its protein product is CASSYSPGGDTEAFF.

The rearrangement links TRBV29-1 to TRBJ2-7, with D unresolved. Germline loops: CDR1 SQVTM, CDR2 ANQGSEA. V lost 3 bases to trimming and J lost 4 bases, with 10 bases between them. This CDR3 is 12 amino acids long. CDR3 in amino acids: CSVEDPSYEQYF. The DNA of the CDR3 is TGCAGCGTTGAGGACCCTTCGTACGAGCAGTACTTC.

A single count supports this clonotype. The rearrangement uses TRBV5-1 and TRBJ1-2; D might be TRBD1 (6 bases). The CDR3 has 14 residues. V was clipped by 0 bases and J by 10 bases, with 16 bases between them. CDR1 and CDR2 (germline): SGHRS, YFSETQ. CDR3 nucleotide sequence: TGCGCCAGCAGCTTGGGGGACAATACTATGGCCTACACCTTC. Protein: CASSLGDNTMAYTF.

V and J are TRBV28 and TRBJ1-6, with a possible D match to TRBD1 (5 bases). Germline CDR1 MDHEN, CDR2 SYDVKM. This CDR3 comprises 14 residues. V was pared by 9 bases and J by 7 bases, with 16 bases between. The CDR3 spells CASKSQGDNSPLHF. For the CDR3, the DNA is TGTGCCAGTAAATCCCAGGGCGACAATTCACCCCTCCACTTT.